This paragraph reports one TCR beta chain. The sample originates from a study of blood T cell repertoires in COVID-19. Some clones are missing from TCRdb's copy, which holds only in-frame ones; the method was immunoSEQ multiplex PCR. This table has 150,000 to 200,000 clones, around 85% appearing once. The material sequenced was peripheral blood. The source of this sequence is a middle-aged man with active or convalescent COVID-19.

CDR3 nucleotide sequence: TGTGCCAGTACGGTTGGCGGGAACTTAGACAATGAGCAGTTCTTC. Translated, it gives CASTVGGNLDNEQFF. V is TRBV19 and J is TRBJ2-1, with D perhaps TRBD2 (6 bases). Trimming took off 7 bases at V and 5 bases at J, with 18 bases between the two ends. Germline CDR1 and CDR2: LNHDA and SQIVND (reference sequence). The CDR3 covers 15 residues.